The 27 T cell receptor beta chains presented below share a single source sample, sequenced in a study of control samples from healthy donors and cancer patients. Assay: immunoSEQ multiplex PCR; the TCRdb copy retains only in-frame clones and omits some. The repertoire holds about 54,000 clones, approximately 96% seen once, with roughly 1.8% in the top ten. The sample taken for sequencing was blood. The receptors shown here come from a woman aged 25 to 39 in good health.

The chain has TRBV25-1 and TRBJ1-2; D may be TRBD1 (5 bases). Germline V lookup: CDR1 MGHDK, CDR2 SYGVNS. Trimming stripped 3 bases from V and 4 bases from J, with 12 bases between. This CDR3 region has 14 residues. In nucleotides, the CDR3 is TGTGCCAGCAGTGAGGGACGGGGGTCCTATGGCTACACCTTC. It is translated as CASSEGRGSYGYTF.

This chain uses TRBV30 with TRBJ1-2, with 7 bases fitting TRBD1. The CDR3 is 12 amino acids. Germline CDR1 GTSNPN, CDR2 SVGIG (reference sequence). The CDR3 DNA is TGTGCTTCGACAGGGAGTGTCTATGGCTACACCTTC. This encodes CASTGSVYGYTF.

The rearrangement uses TRBV6-5 and TRBJ2-7; possible D gene TRBD2, 5 bases. The ends were cut back, 6 bases at V and 5 bases at J, with 8 bases in the middle. CDR3 length: 11 amino acids. Germline V gene sequence: CDR1 MNHEY, CDR2 SVGAGI. CDR3: CASSPGDEQYF. The CDR3, as DNA: TGTGCCAGCAGCCCCGGGGACGAGCAGTACTTC.

The chain is built from TRBV27 and TRBJ2-3; D not resolved. This CDR3 has 17 amino acids. V was cut by 6 bases and J by 2 bases, with 21 bases left in between. Germline CDR1 and CDR2: MNHEY and SMNVEV (reference sequence). As DNA, the CDR3 is TGTGCCAGCAGACCCACGGTGGCCCCTCCCTCCACAGATACGCAGTATTTT. This codes for CASRPTVAPPSTDTQYF.

The V call is TRBV15, the J call TRBJ1-1, with D unresolved. The CDR3 length is 15 residues. Trimming removed 0 bases from V and 0 bases from J, with 8 bases in between. In germline, CDR1 is LNHNV, CDR2 YYDKDF (reference sequence). CDR3 DNA sequence: TGTGCCACCAGCAGAGATGGGGTCTTGAACACTGAAGCTTTCTTT. This gives the protein CATSRDGVLNTEAFF.

V and J are TRBV2 and TRBJ1-4, with D possibly TRBD1 on 6 matching bases. The CDR3 contains 15 residues. The germline V and J ends were trimmed by 3 bases and 0 bases, with 8 bases remaining between them. The germline gives CDR1 SNHLY, CDR2 FYNNEI. The DNA for the CDR3 is TGTGCCAGCAGTGACAGGGGAACAACTAATGAAAAACTGTTTTTT. Its translation: CASSDRGTTNEKLFF.

This clone has just one count. This chain connects TRBV5-4 to TRBJ2-7, with TRBD2 as a possible D gene (5 bases). The CDR3 totals 13 residues. V lost 2 bases to trimming and J lost 6 bases, with 12 bases between them. Per the germline V gene, CDR1 is SGHNT and CDR2 is YYREEE (reference sequence). CDR3 in DNA: TGTGCCAGCAGCTTAGAGGCCGGAGGCGAGCAGTACTTC. It is translated as CASSLEAGGEQYF.

The chain has TRBV7-2 and TRBJ2-2; D is possibly TRBD2 (5 bases). V was trimmed by 4 bases and J by 1 base, leaving 10 bases between them. The germline V gene encodes CDR1 SGHTA and CDR2 FQGNSA. The CDR3 is 15 amino acids. The CDR3 DNA follows: TGTGCCAGCAGCTATCTCGGGGAGAACACCGGGGAGCTGTTTTTT. Encoded protein: CASSYLGENTGELFF.

V usage is TRBV6-5 and J usage is TRBJ2-7, with TRBD2 identical over 8 bases. The CDR3 has 15 residues. Trimming removed 4 bases from V and 1 base from J; junction bases left unmatched: 6. The V gene's germline CDR1 is MNHEY and CDR2 SVGAGI. The CDR3 DNA reads as TGTGCCAGCAGTTTCTCGGGGGGGCAATCCTACGAGCAGTACTTC. Its translation: CASSFSGGQSYEQYF.

J is TRBJ2-1 and V is TRBV4-1; D is undetermined. This CDR3 comprises 14 residues. The germline gives CDR1 MGHRA, CDR2 YSYEKL. The V gene lost 4 bases and the J gene lost 9 bases, with 16 bases spanning the gap. The CDR3 bases are TGCGCCAGCAGCCTCCGTCACAGCGAGCCTGAGCAGTTCTTC. It translates to CASSLRHSEPEQFF.

The chain has TRBV3-1 (or the pseudogene TRBV3-2) and TRBJ1-1; possible D gene TRBD1, 5 bases. With 1 base removed from V and 11 bases from J, the gap between germline ends came to 11 bases. From germline, CDR1 is LGHDT and CDR2 YNNKEL (reference sequence). This CDR3 is built from 12 residues. The CDR3 sequence: CASSQAGLPAFF. CDR3 coding DNA: TGTGCCAGCAGCCAAGCGGGACTGCCGGCTTTCTTT.

The rearrangement joins TRBV6-1 to TRBJ1-5, with 7 bases that match TRBD1. The CDR3 runs to 17 residues. The germline V gene has CDR1 MNHNS and CDR2 SASEGT. V shed 1 base, J shed 2 bases, and the junction held 8 bases outside the gene matches. CDR3 sequence: CASSEEVTDRRNQPQHF. The CDR3 nucleotides read TGTGCCAGCAGTGAAGAGGTCACGGACAGGCGCAATCAGCCCCAGCATTTT.

The chain carries TRBV6-1 and TRBJ2-6; 8 bases match TRBD1. The CDR3 is made up of 17 amino acids. Germline V gene lookup returns CDR1 MNHNS and CDR2 SASEGT. The V segment lost 4 bases and the J segment 3 bases; nucleotides outside the gene matches: 8. CDR3 bases: TGTGCCAGCAGTGTAACAGGGGGGTTCGGTGGGGCCAACGTCCTGACTTTC. It specifies CASSVTGGFGGANVLTF.

The chain recombines TRBV7-2 with TRBJ1-6; D might be TRBD1 (5 bases). The CDR3 runs 13 residues. CDR1 and CDR2 (germline): SGHTA, FQGNSA. Trimming pared 5 bases from V and 9 bases from J, leaving 11 bases between. The CDR3 nucleotides read TGTGCCAGCAGCACGGACACAATTTCACCCCTCCACTTT. Its protein product is CASSTDTISPLHF.

The rearrangement links TRBV5-4 to TRBJ1-2, with 7 bases that match TRBD1. Unmatched junction bases numbered 4, after V lost 2 bases and J lost 6 bases. Germline V CDR1 and CDR2: SGHNT, YYREEE (reference sequence). The CDR3 covers 13 residues. CDR3: CASSFLGGNGYTF. CDR3 nucleotides: TGTGCCAGCAGCTTTCTAGGGGGCAATGGCTACACCTTC.

The chain uses TRBV28 and TRBJ1-2; TRBD1 matches at 7 bases. This CDR3 region has 14 residues. Germline V lookup: CDR1 MDHEN, CDR2 SYDVKM. With 7 bases clipped from V and 3 bases from J, the junction kept 8 bases outside the gene matches. CDR3 DNA: TGTGCCAGCACCGACCGACAGGGCCACTATGGCTACACCTTC. It specifies CASTDRQGHYGYTF.

The V call is TRBV3-1 (or the pseudogene TRBV3-2), the J call TRBJ2-7; D not resolved. V dropped 2 bases and J dropped 1 base, with 9 bases sitting between them. The CDR3 loop spans 14 amino acids. Looked up from germline, CDR1 is LGHDT and CDR2 is YNNKEL (reference sequence). DNA of the CDR3: TGTGCCAGCAGCCAATCCGGGCTTTCCTACGAGCAGTACTTC. Protein sequence: CASSQSGLSYEQYF.

V usage is TRBV7-8 and J usage is TRBJ1-1; D not certain. Germline assignment: CDR1 SGHVS and CDR2 FQNEAQ. Trimming took 6 bases from V and 0 from J, leaving 11 bases between them. This CDR3 is built from 14 residues. The CDR3 loop is CASRVEGMNTEAFF. The CDR3 DNA reads TGTGCCAGCAGGGTGGAGGGCATGAACACTGAAGCTTTCTTT.

V is TRBV29-1 and J is TRBJ2-7; 7 bases match TRBD1. J gave up 6 bases and V 5 bases, and 16 bases lay outside the gene matches. The CDR3 has 15 residues. Germline V gene sequence: CDR1 SQVTM, CDR2 ANQGSEA. The CDR3 loop reads CSVWSQPPGQSEQYF. The CDR3, as DNA: TGCAGCGTTTGGTCCCAACCCCCGGGACAGAGCGAGCAGTACTTC.

The chain couples TRBV28 to TRBJ1-2, with 9 bases fitting TRBD1. Trimming took 4 bases from V and 8 from J; bases not matched to a gene: 14. The CDR3 runs to 16 residues. CDR1 and CDR2 from the germline V gene are MDHEN and SYDVKM. For the CDR3, the DNA is TGTGCCAGCAGTTCTTTGCCGGGACAGGGTTCTTTAGGCTACACCTTC. It yields the protein CASSSLPGQGSLGYTF.

The gene calls are TRBV5-1 and TRBJ2-7; 8 bases align to TRBD1. V shed 0 bases, J shed 2 bases, and the junction held 7 bases outside the gene matches. CDR3 length equals 16 residues. The germline gives CDR1 SGHRS, CDR2 YFSETQ. CDR3 region: CASSLGWRQGTYEQYF. CDR3 DNA: TGCGCCAGCAGCTTGGGATGGAGACAGGGGACCTACGAGCAGTACTTC.

The chain couples TRBV6-5 to TRBJ2-7, with TRBD2 identical over 7 bases. The V gene end was trimmed by 6 bases and the J gene end by 0 bases; junction bases not matched to a gene: 5. The germline V gene encodes CDR1 MNHEY and CDR2 SVGAGI. The CDR3 length is 14 residues. In DNA, the CDR3 is TGTGCCAGCAGCATAGGACTAGACTCCTACGAGCAGTACTTC. Its translation: CASSIGLDSYEQYF.

This clone appeared once. The chain couples TRBV3-1 (or the pseudogene TRBV3-2) to TRBJ2-1, with no clear D. CDR1 and CDR2 from the germline V gene are LGHDT and YNNKEL (reference sequence). V was cut by 0 bases and J by 2 bases, with 14 bases left in between. The CDR3 spans 17 residues. This CDR3 reads CASSQDQARAPYNEQFF. In DNA, the CDR3 is TGTGCCAGCAGCCAAGACCAGGCTAGAGCTCCCTACAATGAGCAGTTCTTC.

This clone was recorded once. The chain uses TRBV6-5 and TRBJ2-3; 9 bases agree with TRBD2. Germline CDR1 and CDR2: MNHEY and SVGAGI. The junction had 9 bases not matched to a gene; V was cut back by 6 bases and J by 5 bases. The CDR3 runs 15 residues. CDR3 in amino acids: CASSPNQLAGDTQYF. CDR3 in DNA: TGTGCCAGCAGCCCAAACCAACTAGCGGGAGATACGCAGTATTTT.

The V and J genes are TRBV19 and TRBJ1-1, with D possibly TRBD1 on 6 matching bases. CDR3 length: 15 residues. V was pared by 5 bases and J by 3 bases, with 16 bases between. CDR1 LNHDA and CDR2 SQIVND come from the germline V gene (reference sequence). CDR3 sequence: CASSDPGQGDTEAFF. In DNA, the CDR3 is TGTGCCAGTAGTGACCCGGGACAAGGGGACACTGAAGCTTTCTTT.

The chain carries TRBV27 and TRBJ2-2; 8 positions match TRBD1. The V segment lost 2 bases and the J segment 0 bases; nucleotides outside the gene matches: 5. Germline CDR1 is MNHEY and CDR2 is SMNVEV (reference sequence). This CDR3 is built from 17 residues. The CDR3 bases are TGTGCCAGCAGTTTAACCGGACAGGGTGCGAACACCGGGGAGCTGTTTTTT. Its protein is CASSLTGQGANTGELFF.

This clone has only one observation. This chain uses TRBV3-1 (or the pseudogene TRBV3-2) with TRBJ2-1, with 8 bases fitting TRBD1. The CDR3 sequence is 14 residues long. V lost 2 bases and J lost 9; bases outside the gene matches: 6. Looked up from germline, CDR1 is LGHDT and CDR2 is YNNKEL (reference sequence). The CDR3 nucleotides read TGTGCCAGCAGCCAATGGTCAGGGGGCATTGAGCAGTTCTTC. Its protein product is CASSQWSGGIEQFF.